A single T cell receptor beta chain is shown here with its context. The antigen is unknown. This sample stems from a study of cytomegalovirus exposure and HLA in healthy donors. The PCR had 60 Vbeta and 13 Jbeta primers. Libraries were prepared by immunoSEQ multiplex PCR; TCRdb keeps only in-frame clonotypes and omits some of them. The table lists 180,000 or so clones, roughly 77% of them singletons. This CDR3 contains 13 residues. CDR1 is MNHEY, CDR2 SMNVEV, per germline (reference sequence). V was cut by 1 base and J by 8 bases, with 11 bases left in between. Study conclusions and caveats: By a later analysis, the bulk of CMV-associated TCR beta chains appeared HLA-restricted.

This sequence joins TRBV27 and TRBJ1-2; a possible D gene is TRBD1 (6 bases). The sample consisted of PBMCs. The origin of this receptor is a woman aged 40-49 years in good health and CMV-seropositive. CDR3 amino acids: CASSLLTGVGYTF. CDR3 nucleotides: TGTGCCAGCAGTTTATTGACAGGCGTGGGCTACACCTTC.